Below are 25 T cell receptor beta chains sequenced from a single sample in a study of T cells in women clearing cervical HPV infection. The data were produced by immunoSEQ multiplex PCR, yet TCRdb's version contains in-frame clones alone and is incomplete. This table lists some 21,000 clones. Sample: blood buffy coat. The receptor source for this set is a woman between 18 and 70 years old with a cervical HPV16 infection that either progressed to CIN3+ or cleared (not recorded which).

On this clone itself: Sequencing ends 3 residues short of the CDR3 end; the germline J gene provides the rest. The gene calls are TRBV10-2 and TRBJ2-1, with TRBD2 as a possible D gene (6 bases). Germline-derived CDR1 and CDR2 are WSHSY and SAAADI. Trimming removed 0 bases from V and 4 bases from J, with 22 bases in between. The CDR3 runs 19 residues. This chain's CDR3 is CASSESTSSRDFPYNEQFF. The CDR3 DNA, read in part, is TGCGCCAGCAGTGAGTCGACATCTAGCCGGGACTTCCCTTACAATGAG.

Incomplete CDR3 DNA: TGTGCCAGCAGTGACCCGGGACAGTACTATGGC. Amino acids: CASSDPGQYYG. The full CDR3 reads CASSDPGQYYGYTF. The gene calls are TRBV5-5 and TRBJ1-2, with TRBD1 matching over 7 bases. The CDR3 end lies 3 residues beyond the end of the read and is filled in from the germline J gene. V gave up 5 bases and J gave up 3 bases; unmatched junction bases: 7. The CDR3 has 14 residues. In germline, CDR1 is SGHKS, CDR2 YYEKEE (reference sequence). Using reference TRBV5-5 and TRBJ1-2 for the parts outside the CDR3, the full variable domain is DAGVTQSPTHLIKTRGQQVTLRCSPISGHKSVSWYQQVLGQGPQFIFQYYEKEERGRGNFPDRFSARQFPNYSSELNVNALLLGDSALYLCASSDPGQYYGYTFGSGTRLTVV.

Regarding this clone: Coverage ceases 3 residues before the CDR3 finishes, and the germline J gene fills in the end. The rearrangement uses TRBV7-8 and TRBJ1-1, with D unclear. Looked up from germline, CDR1 is SGHVS and CDR2 is FQNEAQ. Trimming took 7 bases from V and 3 from J, leaving 18 bases between them. The CDR3 runs 15 residues. CDR3 DNA, as far as it was read: TGTGCCAGCACTCCAGTGCGCGCGGGTCACACTGAA. Residues: CASTPVRAGHTE. The whole CDR3 protein reads CASTPVRAGHTEAFF.

A word on this clone: The CDR3 end is not reached by the read, which stops 3 residues before it; the germline J gene fills it in. The V and J genes are TRBV7-2 and TRBJ2-2; D remains ambiguous. Germline V gives CDR1 SGHTA, CDR2 FQGNSA. The CDR3 has 12 amino acids. Trimming cost V 3 bases and J 4 bases, with 3 bases left between them. CDR3 bases read: TGTGCCAGCAGCTTCCTCACCGGGGAG. Translating gives CASSFLTGE. The whole CDR3 is CASSFLTGELFF.

Remarks on this clone: The read ends 3 residues before the CDR3 terminus; that terminus is restored from the germline J gene. V is TRBV7-3 and J is TRBJ2-2; TRBD2 aligns across 14 bases. Germline CDR1 SGHTA, CDR2 FQGTGA. The CDR3 length is 15 residues. J lost 4 bases, V lost 7 bases, and 2 bases had no gene match. The CDR3 bases that were read are TGTGCCAGCACCGGGACTAGCGGGGGCACCGGGGAG. Translating it yields CASTGTSGGTGE. The entire CDR3 protein reads CASTGTSGGTGELFF.

Details on this clone: The read comes to an end 3 residues before the CDR3 does, leaving the germline J gene to fill in the end. V usage is TRBV20-1 and J usage is TRBJ2-3; maybe TRBD1 (6 bases). Trimming stripped 6 bases from V and 0 bases from J, with 16 bases between. Germline V gene sequence: CDR1 DFQATT, CDR2 SNEGSKA (reference sequence). This CDR3 comprises 15 residues. CDR3 DNA, as far as it was read: TGCAGTGCACCACCGGGACACCGGAGCACAGATACG. Its translation: CSAPPGHRSTDT. The whole CDR3 sequence reads CSAPPGHRSTDTQYF.

On this clone itself: Compared with germline, one end of the junction differs, possibly owing to a read error. The read terminates 3 residues ahead of where the CDR3 ends, so the germline J gene completes it. The chain couples TRBV20-1 to TRBJ2-1; 9 bases agree with TRBD2. Germline-derived CDR1 and CDR2 are DFQATT and SNEGSKA (reference sequence). CDR3 length equals 17 residues. The sequenced CDR3 bases are TGCAGTACTAGGTCTTACCTAGCGGGAACAAGATACAATGAG. Amino acid sequence: CSTRSYLAGTRYNE. The CDR3, in full, reads CSTRSYLAGTRYNEQFF.

About this clone itself: The read ends 3 residues shy of where the CDR3 ends; the end is completed using the germline J gene. The chain couples TRBV7-2 to TRBJ1-2, with a tentative D call TRBD1 (6 bases). The V and J ends lost 0 bases and 3 bases respectively, with 14 bases between them. Per the germline V gene, CDR1 is SGHTA and CDR2 is FQGNSA. CDR3 length equals 16 residues. Partial CDR3 DNA: TGTGCCAGCAGCTTAGCCCCGGACAGATGGGACTATGGC. Encoded protein: CASSLAPDRWDYG. The whole CDR3 sequence reads CASSLAPDRWDYGYTF.

As concerns this clone: Sequencing ends 3 residues short of the CDR3 end; the germline J gene provides the rest. V gene TRBV7-9 combines with J gene TRBJ2-6; no reliable D call. Trimming removed 7 bases at V and 1 base at J, with 11 bases between. Germline CDR1 is SEHNR and CDR2 is FQNEAQ (reference sequence). The CDR3 length is 15 residues. The CDR3 DNA, read in part, is TGTGCCAGCACTCAGTTGATATCTGGGGCCAACGTC. Protein sequence: CASTQLISGANV. The entire CDR3 sequence reads CASTQLISGANVLTF.

CDR3 in amino acids: CASSGHVTAYEQYF. The covered CDR3 bases are TGTGCCAGCAGTGGCCATGTGACAGCCTACGAG. The chain carries TRBV2 and TRBJ2-7; D might be TRBD1 (5 bases). The CDR3 is cut off 3 residues early in the read; its end comes from the germline J gene. The CDR3 covers 14 residues. V shed 4 bases and J shed 2 bases, with 12 bases lying between them. CDR1 SNHLY and CDR2 FYNNEI come from the germline V gene.

Regarding this clone: The sequence runs out 3 residues before the end of the CDR3; the remainder is reconstructed from the germline J gene. The chain links TRBV20-1 to TRBJ2-7; 9 bases are shared with TRBD2. Trimming cost V 6 bases and J 3 bases; bases outside gene matches: 6. There are 13 residues in the CDR3. CDR1 is DFQATT, CDR2 SNEGSKA, per germline (reference sequence). CDR3 amino acids: CSAKRTSDYEQYF. The CDR3 DNA, read in part, is TGCAGTGCCAAACGGACTAGCGACTACGAG.

To note about this clone: Coverage ceases 3 residues before the CDR3 finishes, and the germline J gene fills in the end. The chain has TRBV9 and TRBJ2-5; D not certain. Germline V CDR1 and CDR2: SGDLS, YYNGEE. The CDR3 is made up of 12 amino acids. Trimming removed 0 bases from V and 4 bases from J, with 4 bases in between. The covered CDR3 bases are TGTGCCAGCAGCGTAGACTCAGAGACC. This gives the protein CASSVDSET. The entire CDR3 protein reads CASSVDSETQYF. Looking up the rest from reference TRBV9 and TRBJ2-5 gives the full variable domain: DSGVTQTPKHLITATGQRVTLRCSPRSGDLSVYWYQQSLDQGLQFLIQYYNGEERAKGNILERFSAQQFPDLHSELNLSSLELGDSALYFCASSVDSETQYFGPGTRLLVL.

Turning to this clone: The read terminates 3 residues ahead of where the CDR3 ends, so the germline J gene completes it. This chain uses TRBV19 with TRBJ1-2, with a possible D match to TRBD1 (5 bases). Per germline, CDR1 LNHDA and CDR2 SQIVND (reference sequence). The CDR3 length is 14 residues. The CDR3 spells CASSIPGMTYDYTF. Partial CDR3 DNA: TGTGCCAGTAGTATTCCAGGGATGACCTACGAC.

Of note for this clone: Read data end 3 residues before the CDR3 end; the end is taken from the germline J gene. The V and J genes are TRBV7-2 and TRBJ2-3; tentative D call: TRBD2 (6 bases). V was shortened by 3 bases and J by 5 bases, with 15 bases between the two germline ends. This CDR3 contains 15 residues. Germline CDR1 and CDR2: SGHTA and FQGNSA. The CDR3 DNA, read in part, is TGTGCCAGCAGCTTTGCACCGGGACTCAGAGATACG. Its protein is CASSFAPGLRDT. The whole CDR3 reads CASSFAPGLRDTQYF.

Remarks on this clone: The read terminates 3 residues ahead of where the CDR3 ends, so the germline J gene completes it. The rearrangement links TRBV7-3 to TRBJ1-1; TRBD1 is a possible D gene (5 bases). The germline V gene encodes CDR1 SGHTA and CDR2 FQGTGA. Trimming left V 1 base short and J 5 bases short, with 11 bases between. This CDR3 has 14 amino acids. Incomplete CDR3 DNA: TGTGCCAGCAGCTTAAAAGCGGGGGTGACTGAA. It yields the protein CASSLKAGVTE. The entire CDR3 sequence reads CASSLKAGVTEAFF.

Comment on this clone: The sequence runs out 3 residues before the end of the CDR3; the remainder is reconstructed from the germline J gene. The chain combines TRBV29-1 with TRBJ1-1; D is perhaps TRBD1 (6 bases). V was trimmed by 5 bases and J by 7 bases, leaving 17 bases between them. The CDR3 runs to 13 residues. From germline, CDR1 is SQVTM and CDR2 ANQGSEA. CDR3 amino acids: CSVQSGAHNEAFF. The CDR3 bases that were read are TGCAGCGTTCAGTCAGGGGCGCATAATGAA.

Turning to this clone: The read stops 3 residues short of the end of the CDR3; the missing end is completed from the germline J gene. The chain employs TRBV19 and TRBJ1-1, with D possibly matching TRBD1 (5 bases). This CDR3 comprises 16 residues. Germline CDR1 and CDR2: LNHDA and SQIVND (reference sequence). V was shortened by 3 bases and J by 4 bases, with 18 bases between the two germline ends. The sequenced CDR3 bases are TGTGCCAGTAGTATGAGGTTGGGGGGAGGATTCACTGAA. Its protein is CASSMRLGGGFTE. The full CDR3 is CASSMRLGGGFTEAFF. Full variable domain (remainder filled in from reference TRBV19 and TRBJ1-1): DGGITQSPKYLFRKEGQNVTLSCEQNLNHDAMYWYRQDPGQGLRLIYYSQIVNDFQKGDIAEGYSVSREKKESFPLTVTSAQKNPTAFYLCASSMRLGGGFTEAFFGQGTRLTVV.

A word on this clone: The CDR3 goes on 3 residues after the read ends, and that part is filled in from the germline J gene. V and J are TRBV5-1 and TRBJ2-5, with D unresolved. CDR1 and CDR2 from the germline V gene are SGHRS and YFSETQ. This CDR3 spans 15 amino acids. Trimming removed 3 bases at V and 3 bases at J, with 15 bases between. The CDR3 bases that were read are TGCGCCAGCAGCTCCACTCCCAGCGAGAAAGAGACC. Its translation is CASSSTPSEKET. In full, the CDR3 reads CASSSTPSEKETQYF.

Notes on this clone: Compared with germline, one end of the junction differs, possibly owing to a read error. The CDR3 end lies 3 residues beyond the end of the read and is filled in from the germline J gene. The genes are TRBV6-1 and TRBJ1-1; a possible D gene is TRBD1 (5 bases). This CDR3 comprises 16 residues. CDR1 and CDR2 from the germline V gene are MNHNS and SASEGT. CDR3 protein: CASSEGFGTVNTEAFF. The CDR3 DNA, read in part, is TGTGCCAGCAGTGAAGGGTTCGGGACTGTGAATACTGAA.

Worth noting for this clone: The read finishes 3 residues shy of the CDR3 end, and the germline J gene is used to complete it. V and J are TRBV19 and TRBJ1-5; a weak D match, TRBD1 (5 bases). V lost 6 bases and J lost 7, with 16 bases in between. CDR1 and CDR2 (germline): LNHDA, SQIVND (reference sequence). This CDR3 region has 14 residues. This CDR3 reads CASRREGSEQPQHF. The part of the CDR3 DNA that was read is TGTGCCAGTAGAAGGGAGGGGAGTGAGCAGCCC. Drawing the rest from reference TRBV19 and TRBJ1-5, the complete variable domain is DGGITQSPKYLFRKEGQNVTLSCEQNLNHDAMYWYRQDPGQGLRLIYYSQIVNDFQKGDIAEGYSVSREKKESFPLTVTSAQKNPTAFYLCASRREGSEQPQHFGDGTRLSIL.

On this clone itself: Read data end 3 residues before the CDR3 end; the end is taken from the germline J gene. This chain uses TRBV29-1 with TRBJ1-2; unclear D gene. The CDR3 runs 13 residues. Germline values: CDR1 SQVTM, CDR2 ANQGSEA. The V end was cut by 0 bases, the J end by 7 bases, with 12 bases between. CDR3 loop: CSVEELAERGYTF. The part of the CDR3 DNA that was read is TGCAGCGTTGAAGAATTGGCCGAACGTGGC. Variable domain in full (rest from reference TRBV29-1 and TRBJ1-2): SAVISQKPSRDICQRGTSLTIQCQVDSQVTMMFWYRQQPGQSLTLIATANQGSEATYESGFVIDKFPISRPNLTFSTLTVSNMSPEDSSIYLCSVEELAERGYTFGSGTRLTVV.

A remark on this clone: The read falls 3 residues short of the CDR3 end, and the missing part is taken from the germline J gene. This sequence joins TRBV5-1 and TRBJ2-1; 14 nucleotides align to TRBD2. The germline gives CDR1 SGHRS, CDR2 YFSETQ. J was trimmed by 3 bases and V by 4 bases; bases with no gene match: 6. This CDR3 is built from 17 residues. The CDR3 reads CASSPPGLAGGYNEQFF. The sequenced part of the CDR3 DNA is TGCGCCAGCAGCCCCCCCGGACTAGCGGGGGGCTACAATGAG.

In regard to this clone: Coverage ceases 3 residues before the CDR3 finishes, and the germline J gene fills in the end. The chain recombines TRBV5-1 with TRBJ1-4; no definite D call. The V end was cut by 4 bases, the J end by 6 bases, with 13 bases between. Germline CDR1 is SGHRS and CDR2 is YFSETQ. This CDR3 region has 14 residues. The part of the CDR3 DNA that was read is TGCGCCAGCAGCCCTGACAAAAATTATGAAAAA. As protein: CASSPDKNYEK. The CDR3 as a whole reads CASSPDKNYEKLFF.

In the case of this clone: The CDR3 goes on 3 residues after the read ends, and that part is filled in from the germline J gene. V usage is TRBV7-9 and J usage is TRBJ1-2; possibly TRBD1 for D (5 bases). CDR1 is SEHNR and CDR2 is FQNEAQ in the germline V gene (reference sequence). This CDR3 comprises 14 residues. This chain's CDR3 is CASSLVGGADDYTF. The part of the CDR3 DNA that was read is TGTGCCAGCAGCTTAGTGGGCGGGGCAGATGAC.

About this clone itself: The read finishes 3 residues shy of the CDR3 end, and the germline J gene is used to complete it. The chain recombines TRBV5-5 with TRBJ2-1; the match to TRBD2 covers 12 bases. The CDR3 length is 14 residues. Germline loops: CDR1 SGHKS, CDR2 YYEKEE (reference sequence). V lost 6 bases and J lost 8; bases outside the gene matches: 6. Here the CDR3 reads CASTSRLAGDEQFF. The covered CDR3 bases are TGTGCCAGCACCAGTCGACTAGCGGGAGATGAG.